These 21 T cell receptor beta chains were sequenced from one sample in a study of T cell responses to AZD1222 COVID-19 vaccine. Assay: immunoSEQ multiplex PCR; the TCRdb copy retains only in-frame clones and omits some. The data show roughly 120,000 clones, 70% to 90% seen once. The sequences come from peripheral blood, collected on day 0 of MenACWY control vaccination. The receptors shown here come from an adult in good health.

This sequence joins TRBV10-3 and TRBJ2-7; D perhaps matches TRBD1 (5 bases). The germline V gene encodes CDR1 ENHRY and CDR2 SYGVKD. V dropped 4 bases and J dropped 2 bases, with 12 bases sitting between them. The CDR3 consists of 14 residues. The CDR3 is CAISARSRAYEQYF. The DNA for the CDR3 is TGTGCCATCAGTGCGCGTAGCAGGGCCTACGAGCAGTACTTC.

The chain combines TRBV3-1 (or the pseudogene TRBV3-2) with TRBJ1-2, with D maybe TRBD1 (5 bases). Per the germline V gene, CDR1 is LGHDT and CDR2 is YNNKEL (reference sequence). The V gene lost 3 bases and the J gene lost 4 bases, with 12 bases spanning the gap. The CDR3 is 14 residues long. CDR3 DNA: TGTGCCAGCAGCCATTCCGGGACCACCTATGGCTACACCTTC. Residues: CASSHSGTTYGYTF.

The V and J genes are TRBV16 and TRBJ2-5, with 8 bases fitting TRBD1. V lost 2 bases to trimming and J lost 4 bases; unmatched junction nucleotides: 3. The CDR3 is 14 residues long. Germline assignment: CDR1 KGHSY and CDR2 FQNENV. CDR3 amino acids: CASSQQQGGETQYF. CDR3 nucleotide sequence: TGTGCCAGCAGCCAACAACAGGGGGGAGAGACCCAGTACTTC. The entire variable domain, with the rest obtained from reference TRBV16 and TRBJ2-5, is as follows: GEEVAQTPKHLVRGEGQKAKLYCAPIKGHSYVFWYQQVLKNEFKFLISFQNENVFDETGMPKERFSAKCLPNSPCSLEIQATKLEDSAVYFCASSQQQGGETQYFGPGTRLLVL.

The chain carries TRBV7-3 and TRBJ2-3; 7 nucleotides line up with TRBD2. Per germline, CDR1 SGHTA and CDR2 FQGTGA. Trimming took 2 bases from V and 4 from J; bases not matched to a gene: 6. This CDR3 is built from 15 residues. CDR3 sequence: CASSLGGTTSDTQYF. The CDR3 DNA reads TGTGCCAGCAGCTTAGGCGGGACTACTTCAGATACGCAGTATTTT.

This clone was observed a handful of times. This chain connects TRBV6-2 or TRBV6-3 to TRBJ1-1; the match to TRBD1 covers 7 bases. This CDR3 has 15 amino acids. V lost 2 bases, J lost 6 bases, and 9 bases stayed unmatched. The germline V gene has CDR1 MNHEY and CDR2 SVGEGT. CDR3: CASSYPAGGVAEAFF. DNA for the CDR3: TGTGCCAGCAGTTACCCGGCAGGGGGGGTGGCTGAAGCTTTCTTT.

The chain uses TRBV19 and TRBJ1-5; a possible D gene is TRBD1 (5 bases). Germline assignment: CDR1 LNHDA and CDR2 SQIVND (reference sequence). Trimming pared 3 bases from V and 2 bases from J, leaving 11 bases between. CDR3 length: 15 residues. CDR3 DNA sequence: TGTGCCAGTAGTATCGCCAGGGACGGCAATCAGCCCCAGCATTTT. Translated: CASSIARDGNQPQHF. Based on the CDR3 plus reference TRBV19 and TRBJ1-5, the full variable domain is DGGITQSPKYLFRKEGQNVTLSCEQNLNHDAMYWYRQDPGQGLRLIYYSQIVNDFQKGDIAEGYSVSREKKESFPLTVTSAQKNPTAFYLCASSIARDGNQPQHFGDGTRLSIL.

Here the CDR3 reads CASSPQGADYGYTF. For the CDR3, the DNA is TGTGCCAGCTCACCGCAGGGGGCGGACTATGGCTACACCTTC. This chain uses TRBV18 with TRBJ1-2; 8 nucleotides align to TRBD1. Looked up from germline, CDR1 is KGHSH and CDR2 is LQKENI. Trimming at V came to 3 bases and at J to 3 bases, leaving 3 bases not matched to a gene. There are 14 residues in the CDR3.

This clone was observed a handful of times. V usage is TRBV2 and J usage is TRBJ2-5, with D maybe TRBD2 (6 bases). V lost 6 bases and J lost 5, with 16 bases in between. Germline V gene lookup returns CDR1 SNHLY and CDR2 FYNNEI. The length of the CDR3 is 14 residues. DNA of the CDR3: TGTGCCAGCAGCGGGACCGGGGCGGGGGAGACCCAGTACTTC. Amino acids: CASSGTGAGETQYF.

This chain uses TRBV19 with TRBJ2-7; D possibly corresponds to TRBD1 (6 bases). V lost 8 bases and J lost 1, with 15 bases in between. CDR1 and CDR2 from the germline V gene are LNHDA and SQIVND (reference sequence). CDR3 size: 14 residues. This CDR3 reads CASQQGLGSYEQYF. The CDR3 DNA follows: TGTGCCAGTCAACAGGGTTTAGGTTCCTACGAGCAGTACTTC.

The chain links TRBV19 to TRBJ2-5; 7 bases align to TRBD2. Losses at the gene ends were 3 bases for V and 1 base for J; bases not matched to a gene: 5. Germline CDR1 LNHDA, CDR2 SQIVND (reference sequence). The CDR3 length is 15 residues. The CDR3 protein is CASSILPGGQETQYF. CDR3 sequence (DNA): TGTGCCAGTAGTATTTTGCCGGGGGGCCAAGAGACCCAGTACTTC.

V is TRBV9 and J is TRBJ2-6; D gene ambiguous. Per the germline V gene, CDR1 is SGDLS and CDR2 is YYNGEE. The CDR3 is 14 amino acids. With 4 bases removed from V and 4 bases from J, the gap between germline ends came to 9 bases. CDR3 sequence (DNA): TGTGCCAGCAGCCTCACGATCGGGGCCAACGTCCTGACTTTC. Its protein is CASSLTIGANVLTF.

The V call is TRBV28, the J call TRBJ1-4, with 8 bases fitting TRBD1. CDR1 MDHEN and CDR2 SYDVKM come from the germline V gene. This CDR3 has 15 residues. The V segment lost 5 bases and the J segment 6 bases; nucleotides outside the gene matches: 8. The CDR3 here is CASSDDRGGYEKLFF. Written as DNA, the CDR3 is TGTGCCAGCAGTGACGACAGGGGCGGGTATGAAAAACTGTTTTTT.

The chain recombines TRBV6-2 or TRBV6-3 with TRBJ2-7; tentative D call: TRBD2 (6 bases). The CDR3 consists of 14 residues. V was cut by 2 bases and J by 5 bases, with 13 bases left in between. The germline CDR1 and CDR2 sequences are MNHEY and SVGEGT. The CDR3 DNA reads TGTGCCAGCAGTTACCTAGAGGCGGGGAACGAGCAGTACTTC. As protein: CASSYLEAGNEQYF.

The chain has TRBV2 and TRBJ2-7; D gene uncertain. The length of the CDR3 is 15 residues. V lost 5 bases to trimming and J lost 2 bases, with 16 bases between them. Germline V gene sequence: CDR1 SNHLY, CDR2 FYNNEI. DNA of the CDR3: TGTGCCAGCAGTCCCTCTAGTTCGGCTCCCTACGAGCAGTACTTC. Amino acid sequence: CASSPSSSAPYEQYF.

This clone was seen a handful of times. The rearrangement links TRBV4-2 to TRBJ1-2; the D gene is possibly TRBD1 (5 bases). The CDR3 totals 15 residues. V was clipped by 1 base and J by 3 bases, with 12 bases between them. Germline CDR1 reads LGHNA; CDR2 reads YNFKEQ. The CDR3 region has the DNA TGTGCCAGCAGCCAAGGGGCGGGGCTGGACTATGGCTACACCTTC. This codes for CASSQGAGLDYGYTF.

The rearrangement links TRBV18 to TRBJ1-1; D not certain. Trimming took 0 bases from V and 2 from J, leaving 13 bases between them. The CDR3 loop spans 16 amino acids. Germline-derived CDR1 and CDR2 are KGHSH and LQKENI. CDR3 sequence (DNA): TGTGCCAGCTCACCACCGGGCAGAGGACTTAACACTGAAGCTTTCTTT. Translation gives CASSPPGRGLNTEAFF.

V is TRBV7-2 and J is TRBJ2-3; D not certain. Trimming cost V 0 bases and J 4 bases, with 11 bases left between them. The CDR3 runs to 15 residues. Per germline, CDR1 SGHTA and CDR2 FQGNSA. CDR3 amino acids: CASSLAKTGPDTQYF. The CDR3 DNA reads TGTGCCAGCAGCTTAGCTAAGACTGGGCCAGATACGCAGTATTTT.

The chain has TRBV19 and TRBJ2-3, with 9 bases lining up with TRBD1. With V trimmed by 5 bases and J by 4 bases, 10 bases remained unmatched. The V gene's germline CDR1 is LNHDA and CDR2 SQIVND (reference sequence). The CDR3 is 16 residues long. The CDR3 DNA reads as TGTGCCAGTAGTCTCCTCCCGGGACAGGGTGCAGATACGCAGTATTTT. It codes for CASSLLPGQGADTQYF.

The CDR3 sequence: CASSHHTGTGGFTDTQYF. For the CDR3, the DNA is TGTGCCAGCAGCCACCACACCGGGACAGGGGGTTTCACAGATACGCAGTATTTT. The chain uses TRBV3-1 (or the pseudogene TRBV3-2) and TRBJ2-3, with TRBD1 identical over 11 bases. The ends lost 3 bases at V and 2 bases at J; junction bases unmatched: 10. In germline, CDR1 is LGHDT, CDR2 YNNKEL (reference sequence). The CDR3 length is 18 residues.

The chain employs TRBV7-9 and TRBJ1-2; D remains unclear. The germline CDR1 and CDR2 sequences are SEHNR and FQNEAQ (reference sequence). CDR3 length: 13 residues. Trimming shortened V by 1 base and J by 6 bases, and 9 bases separated the two germline ends. The CDR3 loop reads CASSLDGRDGYTF. The CDR3 DNA follows: TGTGCCAGCAGCTTAGATGGAAGGGATGGCTACACCTTC. Full variable domain (missing parts from reference TRBV7-9 and TRBJ1-2): DTGVSQNPRHKITKRGQNVTFRCDPISEHNRLYWYRQTLGQGPEFLTYFQNEAQLEKSRLLSDRFSAERPKGSFSTLEIQRTEQGDSAMYLCASSLDGRDGYTFGSGTRLTVV.

The rearrangement uses TRBV11-1 and TRBJ1-2; unclear D gene. There are 14 residues in the CDR3. V lost 5 bases, J lost 6 bases, and 16 bases lay in between. The germline CDR1 and CDR2 sequences are SGHAT and FQDESV (reference sequence). CDR3: CASSIRPGSNGYTF. The DNA of the CDR3 is TGTGCCAGCAGCATAAGACCCGGGTCGAATGGCTACACCTTC.